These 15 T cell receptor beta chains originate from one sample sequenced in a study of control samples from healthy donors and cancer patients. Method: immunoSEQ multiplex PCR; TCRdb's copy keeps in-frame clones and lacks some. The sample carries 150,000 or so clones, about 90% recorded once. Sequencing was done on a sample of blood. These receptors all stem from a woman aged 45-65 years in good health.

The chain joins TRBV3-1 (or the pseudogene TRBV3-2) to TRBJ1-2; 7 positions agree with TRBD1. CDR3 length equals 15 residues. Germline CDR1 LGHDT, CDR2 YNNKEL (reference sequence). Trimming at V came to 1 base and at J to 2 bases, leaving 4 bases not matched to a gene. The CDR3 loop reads CASSQVETGNYGYTF. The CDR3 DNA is TGTGCCAGCAGCCAAGTCGAGACAGGGAACTATGGCTACACCTTC.

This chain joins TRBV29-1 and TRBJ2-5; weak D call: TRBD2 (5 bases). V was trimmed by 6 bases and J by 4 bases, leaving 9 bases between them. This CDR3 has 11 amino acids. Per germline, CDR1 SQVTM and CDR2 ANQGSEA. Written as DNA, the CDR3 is TGCAGCGTCCGGGAAGTAGAGACCCAGTACTTC. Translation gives CSVREVETQYF.

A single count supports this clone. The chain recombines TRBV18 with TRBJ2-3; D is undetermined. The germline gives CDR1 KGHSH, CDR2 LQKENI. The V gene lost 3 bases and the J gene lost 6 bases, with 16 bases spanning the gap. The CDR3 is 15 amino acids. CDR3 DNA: TGTGCCAGCTCACCGTCCAGGCTAACAGATGATACGCAGTATTTT. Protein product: CASSPSRLTDDTQYF.

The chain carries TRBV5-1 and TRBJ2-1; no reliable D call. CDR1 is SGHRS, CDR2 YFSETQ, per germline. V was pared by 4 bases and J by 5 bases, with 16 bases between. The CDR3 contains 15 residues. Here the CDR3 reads CASSAEFTNNNEQFF. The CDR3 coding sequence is TGCGCCAGCAGCGCAGAATTCACGAATAACAATGAGCAGTTCTTC.

This chain's CDR3 is CASSIALLSNQPQHF. In nucleotides, the CDR3 is TGTGCCAGTAGTATAGCCCTCCTTAGCAATCAGCCCCAGCATTTT. This chain connects TRBV19 to TRBJ1-5; no reliable D call. CDR1 and CDR2 (germline): LNHDA, SQIVND (reference sequence). The CDR3 loop spans 15 amino acids. Trimming shortened V by 1 base and J by 0 bases, and 7 bases separated the two germline ends.

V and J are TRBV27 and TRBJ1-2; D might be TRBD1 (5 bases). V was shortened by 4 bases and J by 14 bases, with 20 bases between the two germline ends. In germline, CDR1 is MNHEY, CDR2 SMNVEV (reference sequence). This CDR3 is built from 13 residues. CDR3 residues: CASSYTGTHSRTF. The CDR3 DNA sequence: TGTGCCAGCAGTTACACAGGAACCCATAGTAGGACCTTC.

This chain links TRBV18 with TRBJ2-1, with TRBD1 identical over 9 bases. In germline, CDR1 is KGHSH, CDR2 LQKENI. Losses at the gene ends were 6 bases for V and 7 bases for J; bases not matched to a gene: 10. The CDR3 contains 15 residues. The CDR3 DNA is TGTGCCAGCTCCGATGTACAGGGGGCTGGGAATGAGCAGTTCTTC. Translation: CASSDVQGAGNEQFF. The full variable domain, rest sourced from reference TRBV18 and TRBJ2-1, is NAGVMQNPRHLVRRRGQEARLRCSPMKGHSHVYWYRQLPEEGLKFMVYLQKENIIDESGMPKERFSAEFPKEGPSILRIQQVVRGDSAAYFCASSDVQGAGNEQFFGPGTRLTVL.

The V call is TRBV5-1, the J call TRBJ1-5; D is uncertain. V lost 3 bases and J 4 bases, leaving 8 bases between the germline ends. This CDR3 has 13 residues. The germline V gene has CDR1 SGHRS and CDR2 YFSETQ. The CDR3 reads CASSYDGNQPQHF. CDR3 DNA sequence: TGCGCCAGCAGCTACGACGGGAATCAGCCCCAGCATTTT.

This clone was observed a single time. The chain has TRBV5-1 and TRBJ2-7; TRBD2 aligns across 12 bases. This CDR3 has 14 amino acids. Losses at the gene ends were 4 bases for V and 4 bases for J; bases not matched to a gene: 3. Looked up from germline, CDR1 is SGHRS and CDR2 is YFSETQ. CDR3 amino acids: CASSPTSGSYEQYF. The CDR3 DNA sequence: TGCGCCAGCAGCCCGACTAGCGGGAGTTACGAGCAGTACTTC.

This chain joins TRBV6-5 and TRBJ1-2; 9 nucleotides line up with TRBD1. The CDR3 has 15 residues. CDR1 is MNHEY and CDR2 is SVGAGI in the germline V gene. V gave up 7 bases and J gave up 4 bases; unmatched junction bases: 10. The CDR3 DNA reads TGTGCCAGCACAAAACAGGGGGCGCTAATCTATGGCTACACCTTC. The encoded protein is CASTKQGALIYGYTF.

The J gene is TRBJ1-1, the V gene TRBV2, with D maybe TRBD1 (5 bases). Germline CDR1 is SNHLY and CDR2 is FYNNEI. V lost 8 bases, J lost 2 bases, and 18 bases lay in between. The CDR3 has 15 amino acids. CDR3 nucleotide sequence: TGTGCCAGCCGGGAGAGGACAACTAAAAACACTGAAGCTTTCTTT. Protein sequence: CASRERTTKNTEAFF.

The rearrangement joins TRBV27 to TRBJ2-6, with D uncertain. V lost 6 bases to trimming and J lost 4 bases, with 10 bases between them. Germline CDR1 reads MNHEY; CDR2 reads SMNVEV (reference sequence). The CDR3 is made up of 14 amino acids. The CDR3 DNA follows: TGTGCCAGCAGCCTACAGTGGGGGGCCAACGTCCTGACTTTC. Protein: CASSLQWGANVLTF.

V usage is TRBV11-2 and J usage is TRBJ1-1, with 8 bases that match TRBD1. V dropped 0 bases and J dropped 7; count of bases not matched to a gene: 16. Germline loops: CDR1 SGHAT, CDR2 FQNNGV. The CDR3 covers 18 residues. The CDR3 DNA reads TGTGCCAGCAGCTTAGATCTCGGAATTACCGGGACAGGCTATGAAGCTTTCTTT. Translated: CASSLDLGITGTGYEAFF.

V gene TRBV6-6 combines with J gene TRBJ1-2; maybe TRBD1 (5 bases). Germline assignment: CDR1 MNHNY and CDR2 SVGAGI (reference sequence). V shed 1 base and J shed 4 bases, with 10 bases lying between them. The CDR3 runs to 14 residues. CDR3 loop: CASSYLGQGYGYTF. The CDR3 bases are TGTGCCAGCAGTTACTTGGGGCAGGGCTATGGCTACACCTTC.

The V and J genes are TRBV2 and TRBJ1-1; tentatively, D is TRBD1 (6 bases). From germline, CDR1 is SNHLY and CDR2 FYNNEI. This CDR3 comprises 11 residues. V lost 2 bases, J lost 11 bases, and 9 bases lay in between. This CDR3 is CASSEWGAAFF. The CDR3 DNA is TGTGCCAGCAGTGAATGGGGGGCGGCTTTCTTT.